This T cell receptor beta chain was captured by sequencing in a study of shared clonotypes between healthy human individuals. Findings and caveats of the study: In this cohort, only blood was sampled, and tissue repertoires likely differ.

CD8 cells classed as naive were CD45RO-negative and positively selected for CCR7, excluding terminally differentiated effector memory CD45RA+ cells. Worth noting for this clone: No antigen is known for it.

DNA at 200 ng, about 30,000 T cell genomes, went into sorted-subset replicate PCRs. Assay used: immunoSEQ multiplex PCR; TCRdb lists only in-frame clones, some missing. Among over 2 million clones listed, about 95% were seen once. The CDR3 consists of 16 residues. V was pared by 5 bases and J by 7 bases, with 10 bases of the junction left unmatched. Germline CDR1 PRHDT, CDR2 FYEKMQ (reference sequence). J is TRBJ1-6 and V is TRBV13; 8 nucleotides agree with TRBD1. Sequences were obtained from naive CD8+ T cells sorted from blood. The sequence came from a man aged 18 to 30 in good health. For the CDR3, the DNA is TGTGCCAGCAGCGAGAGAGGACAGGGTAACAATTCACCCCTCCACTTT. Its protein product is CASSERGQGNNSPLHF.